This T cell receptor beta chain was sequenced for a study of OX40 agonist ivuxolimab in advanced cancers. The study in broad terms: Ivuxolimab was a fully human IgG2 agonistic monoclonal antibody targeting the costimulatory receptor OX40 (CD134). Intravenous ivuxolimab was administered to patients every 2 weeks at six dose levels: 0.01, 0.1, 0.3, 1.5, 3 and 10 mg/kg. Of the roughly 54 patients in dose escalation, about 20 had hepatocellular carcinoma, around 15 had melanoma, 9 had renal cell carcinoma and 9 had head and neck cancer. In the dose-escalation cohort, 82.7% of patients were male, and the mean age was approximately 60 years, with a range of roughly 23 to 85. Patients were allowed to have had prior anti-PD-1, anti-PD-L1 or anti-CTLA-4 therapy, and around 40% of the dose-escalation patients had previously received checkpoint inhibitors. Partial responses occurred in three dose-escalation patients: two with cutaneous melanoma and one with hepatocellular carcinoma. Peripheral TCRbeta sequencing aimed to test whether ivuxolimab altered TCR sequence diversity and caused clonal T-cell expansion. The paper reports the monotherapy dose-escalation portion (N of about 52 patients) of the phase I ivuxolimab trial. Summary of the overall study and its limitations: At doses of 0.1 to 3.0 mg/kg, clonal expansion of both CD4+ and CD8+ T cells in blood was seen between baseline and week 6. After ivuxolimab, CD8+ T cells had more expanded clones than CD4+ T cells on average. In the 0.1-3.0 mg/kg groups, partial responders had among the lowest normalized peripheral clonal expansion, particularly in CD8+ T cells. Antigen specificity was not determined for the clonally expanded peripheral T cells. Low levels of normalized T-cell clonal expansion were also seen in some nonresponding patients.

For sequencing of the TCRbeta CDR3 region, genomic DNA was extracted from the sorted cells. TCRbeta CDR3 regions were sequenced using the immunoSEQ Assay. TCRdb limited this immuneACCESS table to in-frame rearrangements with V and J called. A share of clones is missing; checked studies link under half to unresolved V genes, and the rest is unexplained. This sample is represented by 60,000 to 65,000 clones; roughly four fifths of them were singletons. The ten largest clones take up over 7.5% of the sample. Note on this clone: No antigen is known for it. Base qualities are not provided; no much larger clone lies one nucleotide away.

Patients with autoimmune disease history or receiving systemic immunosuppression were excluded from the trial. Peripheral blood for TCR sequencing was collected from all dose cohorts at baseline, on cycle 4 day 1, and on cycle 7 day 1. Samples came from an open-label, multicenter, first-in-human phase I dose-escalation trial of ivuxolimab. Adults with locally advanced or metastatic head and neck squamous cell, hepatocellular, melanoma or renal cell carcinoma were enrolled in the trial. CD4+ and CD8+ T cells were sorted separately from peripheral blood before TCR sequencing. Trimming removed 5 bases from V and 1 base from J, leaving 12 bases between the germline ends. CDR1 SGHNT and CDR2 YYREEE are derived from the germline V gene (reference sequence). Counted from cysteine to phenylalanine, this CDR3 has 14 amino acids. The CDR3 DNA has 42 bases and is translated from base 1.

This specimen consisted of CD4+ or CD8+ T cells sorted from blood, obtained in a trial of the OX40 agonist ivuxolimab. The receptor's source is an adult with an advanced solid tumor such as melanoma, head and neck, liver or kidney cancer. This chain joins TRBV5-4 to TRBJ1-1; too little of a D gene remains to name it. The CDR3 sequence is CASRGWSANTEAFF. In nucleotide form, the sequence is TGTGCCAGCAGAGGCTGGTCAGCGAACACTGAAGCTTTCTTT.